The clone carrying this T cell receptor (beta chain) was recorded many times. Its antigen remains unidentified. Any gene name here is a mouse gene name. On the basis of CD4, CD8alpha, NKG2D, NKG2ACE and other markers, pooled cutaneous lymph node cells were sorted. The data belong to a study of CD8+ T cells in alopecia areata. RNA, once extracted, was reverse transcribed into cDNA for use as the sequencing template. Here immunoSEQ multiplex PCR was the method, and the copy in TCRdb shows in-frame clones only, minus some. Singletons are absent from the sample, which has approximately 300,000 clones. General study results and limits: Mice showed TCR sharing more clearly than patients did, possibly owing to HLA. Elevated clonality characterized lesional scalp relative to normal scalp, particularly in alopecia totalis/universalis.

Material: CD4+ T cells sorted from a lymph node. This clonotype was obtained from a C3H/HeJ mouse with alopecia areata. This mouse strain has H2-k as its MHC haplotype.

The CDR3 bases that were read are TGTGCCAGCAGCTTAGAGGGGACAGGGGTTGACTCC. Encoded protein: CASSLEGTGVDS. The whole CDR3 sequence is CASSLEGTGVDSDYTF. The chain recombines TRBV3 with TRBJ1-2; the match to TRBD1 covers 10 bases. With the read ending 4 residues before the CDR3 end, the germline J gene is used to fill in that end. The CDR3 runs 16 residues. J gave up 3 bases and V 1 base, and 5 bases lay outside the gene matches. CDR1 SNHLY and CDR2 FYNGKV come from the germline V gene (reference sequence).